Listed below are T cell receptor beta chains from one sample, sequenced in a study of blood T cell repertoires in COVID-19. The protocol was immunoSEQ multiplex PCR, while the TCRdb copy is restricted to in-frame clones and leaves out a portion. The sample lists around 260,000 clones, less than 90% occurring once. Sequencing used peripheral blood. The source is a human donor in a cohort sampled during active COVID-19. Each CDR3 is given with its conserved first and last residue. A D gene is named only where the DNA matches it firmly. The size entry is marked missing in some rows and otherwise reads once, few, many or a size class.

clone size: few
V gene: TRBV2
D gene: TRBD1
J gene: TRBJ1-5
CDR3 protein: CASRTGIAGPQHF
CDR3 DNA: TGTGCCAGCAGGACAGGGATAGCAGGACCCCAGCATTTT

clone size: .
V gene: TRBV6-2/TRBV6-3
D gene: .
J gene: TRBJ1-2
CDR3 protein: CASSYSGTRDNYGYTF
CDR3 DNA: TGTGCCAGCAGTTACTCGGGTACCAGGGATAACTATGGCTACACCTTC

clone size: .
V gene: TRBV29-1
D gene: .
J gene: TRBJ1-2
CDR3 protein: CSVEDGYTF
CDR3 DNA: TGCAGCGTGGAGGATGGCTACACCTTC

clone size: .
V gene: TRBV30
D gene: TRBD1
J gene: TRBJ1-2
CDR3 protein: CAWRGQGIGYTF
CDR3 DNA: TGTGCCTGGAGGGGACAGGGGATTGGCTACACCTTC

clone size: .
V gene: TRBV18
D gene: .
J gene: TRBJ1-1
CDR3 protein: CASSPPRQSYTEAFF
CDR3 DNA: TGTGCCAGCTCACCACCTAGACAGAGTTACACTGAAGCTTTCTTT

clone size: .
V gene: TRBV7-8
D gene: .
J gene: TRBJ2-1
CDR3 protein: CASSFSRAEQFF
CDR3 DNA: TGTGCCAGCAGCTTTAGCAGGGCTGAGCAGTTCTTC

clone size: .
V gene: TRBV15
D gene: .
J gene: TRBJ1-2
CDR3 protein: CATSRDSSYGYTF
CDR3 DNA: TGTGCCACCAGCAGAGATTCCTCCTATGGCTACACCTTC

clone size: .
V gene: TRBV5-1
D gene: .
J gene: TRBJ2-7
CDR3 protein: CASNPQGGEEQYF
CDR3 DNA: TGCGCCAGCAATCCTCAAGGGGGAGAAGAGCAGTACTTC

clone size: .
V gene: TRBV5-1
D gene: .
J gene: TRBJ1-4
CDR3 protein: CASSLVSGEKLFF
CDR3 DNA: TGCGCCAGCAGTCTAGTCAGTGGAGAAAAACTGTTTTTT

clone size: .
V gene: TRBV6-5
D gene: TRBD2
J gene: TRBJ2-7
CDR3 protein: CASSPPSGRAGEQYF
CDR3 DNA: TGTGCCAGCAGTCCTCCTAGCGGGAGGGCCGGTGAGCAGTACTTC

clone size: .
V gene: TRBV5-1
D gene: .
J gene: TRBJ2-1
CDR3 protein: CASSLDNEQFF
CDR3 DNA: TGCGCCAGCAGCCTTGACAATGAGCAGTTCTTC

clone size: .
V gene: TRBV6-5
D gene: .
J gene: TRBJ1-5
CDR3 protein: CASSDSAQPQHF
CDR3 DNA: TGTGCCAGCAGTGACTCCGCGCAGCCCCAGCATTTT

clone size: many
V gene: TRBV28
D gene: TRBD2
J gene: TRBJ2-2
CDR3 protein: CASSPGLAGVYTGELFF
CDR3 DNA: TGTGCCAGCAGTCCGGGACTAGCGGGAGTTTACACCGGGGAGCTGTTTTTT

clone size: .
V gene: TRBV3-1/TRBV3-2
D gene: .
J gene: TRBJ2-1
CDR3 protein: CASSTGQRKFF
CDR3 DNA: TGTGCCAGCAGCACCGGACAGCGTAAGTTCTTC

clone size: .
V gene: TRBV5-8
D gene: TRBD1
J gene: TRBJ1-3
CDR3 protein: CASLRQGEAGNTIYF
CDR3 DNA: TGTGCCAGCCTAAGACAGGGAGAGGCTGGAAACACCATATATTTT

clone size: few
V gene: TRBV3-1/TRBV3-2
D gene: TRBD1
J gene: TRBJ1-1
CDR3 protein: CASSRGQENTEAFF
CDR3 DNA: TGTGCCAGCAGCCGGGGACAGGAGAACACTGAAGCTTTCTTT

clone size: few
V gene: TRBV30
D gene: TRBD1
J gene: TRBJ1-5
CDR3 protein: CAWSGTGDGQPQHF
CDR3 DNA: TGTGCCTGGAGTGGAACAGGGGATGGTCAGCCCCAGCATTTT

clone size: .
V gene: TRBV18
D gene: .
J gene: TRBJ2-1
CDR3 protein: CASSPGGSYNEQFF
CDR3 DNA: TGTGCCAGCTCGCCCGGGGGTTCCTACAATGAGCAGTTCTTC

clone size: .
V gene: TRBV9
D gene: TRBD2
J gene: TRBJ2-3
CDR3 protein: CASSVDSSGSTDTQYF
CDR3 DNA: TGTGCCAGCAGCGTGGATTCTAGCGGATCCACAGATACGCAGTATTTT

clone size: .
V gene: TRBV11-2
D gene: .
J gene: TRBJ2-1
CDR3 protein: CASSLEGTSSNEQFF
CDR3 DNA: TGTGCCAGCAGCTTAGAGGGGACTTCAAGCAATGAGCAGTTCTTC

clone size: .
V gene: TRBV7-9
D gene: .
J gene: TRBJ1-2
CDR3 protein: CASRLNYRDHYGYTF
CDR3 DNA: TGTGCCAGCAGACTGAACTACAGGGATCACTATGGCTACACCTTC

clone size: .
V gene: TRBV19
D gene: .
J gene: TRBJ2-1
CDR3 protein: CASARGGLRPLEQFF
CDR3 DNA: TGTGCCAGTGCACGTGGCGGACTGAGGCCTCTCGAGCAGTTCTTC

clone size: .
V gene: TRBV25-1
D gene: TRBD1
J gene: TRBJ2-6
CDR3 protein: CASAGGAPSGANVLTF
CDR3 DNA: TGTGCTTCAGCAGGGGGCGCACCTTCTGGGGCCAACGTCCTGACTTTC

clone size: .
V gene: TRBV15
D gene: TRBD1
J gene: TRBJ1-4
CDR3 protein: CATSGTGGRKLFF
CDR3 DNA: TGTGCCACCTCGGGGACAGGGGGGAGAAAACTGTTTTTT

clone size: .
V gene: TRBV30
D gene: .
J gene: TRBJ1-4
CDR3 protein: CAWSFRDNEKLFF
CDR3 DNA: TGTGCCTGGAGTTTTCGGGATAATGAAAAACTGTTTTTT

clone size: .
V gene: TRBV19
D gene: .
J gene: TRBJ1-5
CDR3 protein: CASSSSSDMLNPQHF
CDR3 DNA: TGTGCCAGTAGTTCCTCCTCGGACATGCTCAATCCCCAGCATTTT